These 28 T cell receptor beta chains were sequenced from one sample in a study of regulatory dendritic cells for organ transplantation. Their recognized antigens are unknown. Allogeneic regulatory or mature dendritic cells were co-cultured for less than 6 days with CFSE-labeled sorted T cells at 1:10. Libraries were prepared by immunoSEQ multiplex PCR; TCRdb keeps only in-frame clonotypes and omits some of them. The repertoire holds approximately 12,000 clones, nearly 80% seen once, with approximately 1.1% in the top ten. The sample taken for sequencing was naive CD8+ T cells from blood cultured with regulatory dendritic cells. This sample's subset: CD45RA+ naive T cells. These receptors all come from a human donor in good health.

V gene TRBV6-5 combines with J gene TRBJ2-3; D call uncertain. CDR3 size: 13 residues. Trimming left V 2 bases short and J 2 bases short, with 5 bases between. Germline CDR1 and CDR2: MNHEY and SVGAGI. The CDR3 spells CASSYAVTDTQYF. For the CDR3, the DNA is TGTGCCAGCAGTTACGCGGTCACAGATACGCAGTATTTT.

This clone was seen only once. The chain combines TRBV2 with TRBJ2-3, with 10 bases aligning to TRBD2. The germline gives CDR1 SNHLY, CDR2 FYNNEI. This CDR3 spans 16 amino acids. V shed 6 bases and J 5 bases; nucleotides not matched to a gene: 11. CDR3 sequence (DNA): TGTGCCAGCAGGGACTCCGAATGGACTAGCGGAGATACGCAGTATTTT. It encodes CASRDSEWTSGDTQYF.

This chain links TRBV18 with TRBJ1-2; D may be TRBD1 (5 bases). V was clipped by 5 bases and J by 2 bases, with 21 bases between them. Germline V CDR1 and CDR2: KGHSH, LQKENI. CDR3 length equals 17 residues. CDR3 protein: CASSTPPGHRINYGYTF. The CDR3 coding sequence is TGTGCCAGCTCAACCCCGCCCGGACACCGGATAAACTATGGCTACACCTTC.

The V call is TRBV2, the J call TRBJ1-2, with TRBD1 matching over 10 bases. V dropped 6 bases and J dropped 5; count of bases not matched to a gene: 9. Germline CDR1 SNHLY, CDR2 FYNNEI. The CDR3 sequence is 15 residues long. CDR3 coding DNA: TGTGCCAGCAGGACAAGCCGGACAGGGGGTTATGGCTACACCTTC. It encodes CASRTSRTGGYGYTF.

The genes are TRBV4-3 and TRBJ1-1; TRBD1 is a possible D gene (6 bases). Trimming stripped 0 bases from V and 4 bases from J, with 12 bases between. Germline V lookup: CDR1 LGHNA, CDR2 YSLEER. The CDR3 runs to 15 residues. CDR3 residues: CASSQDSGGLTEAFF. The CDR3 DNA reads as TGCGCCAGCAGCCAAGATTCGGGGGGGCTCACTGAAGCTTTCTTT.

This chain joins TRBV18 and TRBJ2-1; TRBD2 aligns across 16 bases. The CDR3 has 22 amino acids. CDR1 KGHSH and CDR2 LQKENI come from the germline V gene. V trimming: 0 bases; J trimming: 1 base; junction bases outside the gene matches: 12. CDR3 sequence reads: CASSPPIEVGLAGGLSYNEQFF. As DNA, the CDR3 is TGTGCCAGCTCACCACCAATTGAGGTGGGACTAGCGGGGGGGCTTTCCTACAATGAGCAGTTCTTC. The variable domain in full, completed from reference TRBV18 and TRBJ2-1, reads NAGVMQNPRHLVRRRGQEARLRCSPMKGHSHVYWYRQLPEEGLKFMVYLQKENIIDESGMPKERFSAEFPKEGPSILRIQQVVRGDSAAYFCASSPPIEVGLAGGLSYNEQFFGPGTRLTVL.

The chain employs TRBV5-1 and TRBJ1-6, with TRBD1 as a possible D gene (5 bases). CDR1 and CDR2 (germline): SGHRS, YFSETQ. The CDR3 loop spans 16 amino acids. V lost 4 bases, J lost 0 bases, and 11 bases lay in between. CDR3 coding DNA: TGCGCCAGCAGCGGGGGACTGAGCTCCTATAATTCACCCCTCCACTTT. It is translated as CASSGGLSSYNSPLHF.

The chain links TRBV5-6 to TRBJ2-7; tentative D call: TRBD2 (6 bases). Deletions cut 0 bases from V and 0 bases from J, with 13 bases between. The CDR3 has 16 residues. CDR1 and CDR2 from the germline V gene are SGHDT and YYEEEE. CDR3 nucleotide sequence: TGTGCCAGCAGCTTGGCAGGGCGGGGTCTCTCCTACGAGCAGTACTTC. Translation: CASSLAGRGLSYEQYF.

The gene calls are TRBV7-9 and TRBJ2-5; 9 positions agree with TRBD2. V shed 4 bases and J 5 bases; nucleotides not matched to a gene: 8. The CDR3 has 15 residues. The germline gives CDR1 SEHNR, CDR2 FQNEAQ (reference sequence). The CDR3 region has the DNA TGTGCCAGCAGCTCGTCGGGCGGGGGGGCTGAGACCCAGTACTTC. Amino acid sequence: CASSSSGGGAETQYF.

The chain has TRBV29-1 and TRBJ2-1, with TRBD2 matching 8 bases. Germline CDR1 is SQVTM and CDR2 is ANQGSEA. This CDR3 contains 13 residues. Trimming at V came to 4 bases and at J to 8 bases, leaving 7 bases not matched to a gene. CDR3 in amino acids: CSVGGRGGDEQFF. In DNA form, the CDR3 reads TGCAGCGTTGGGGGACGGGGGGGTGATGAGCAGTTCTTC.

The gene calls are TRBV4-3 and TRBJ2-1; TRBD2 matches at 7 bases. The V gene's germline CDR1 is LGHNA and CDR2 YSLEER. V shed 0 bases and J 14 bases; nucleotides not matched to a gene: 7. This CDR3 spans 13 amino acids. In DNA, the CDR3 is TGCGCCAGCAGCCAAGATCAGGGAGGGGCGAAGTTCTTC. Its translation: CASSQDQGGAKFF.

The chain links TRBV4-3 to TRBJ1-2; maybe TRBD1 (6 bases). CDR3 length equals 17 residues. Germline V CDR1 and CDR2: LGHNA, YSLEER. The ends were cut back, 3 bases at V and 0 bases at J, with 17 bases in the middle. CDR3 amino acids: CASSHDRLSHPNYGYTF. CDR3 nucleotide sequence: TGCGCCAGCAGCCACGACAGGCTCAGCCACCCTAACTATGGCTACACCTTC.

The chain's CDR3 is CASSLGLAGGPGETQYF. The DNA for the CDR3 is TGTGCCAGCAGCTTAGGTCTAGCGGGGGGGCCGGGAGAGACCCAGTACTTC. V and J are TRBV7-6 and TRBJ2-5; 12 bases match TRBD2. CDR1 SGHVS and CDR2 FNYEAQ come from the germline V gene. V gave up 1 base and J gave up 4 bases; unmatched junction bases: 7. The CDR3 has 17 amino acids.

The CDR3: CASSPGQMISYEQYF. The CDR3 DNA reads as TGTGCCAGCAGCCCGGGACAGATGATATCCTACGAGCAGTACTTC. The chain uses TRBV7-9 and TRBJ2-7, with 7 bases identical to TRBD1. V trimming: 5 bases; J trimming: 1 base; junction bases outside the gene matches: 8. CDR1 SEHNR and CDR2 FQNEAQ come from the germline V gene (reference sequence). This CDR3 is built from 15 residues.

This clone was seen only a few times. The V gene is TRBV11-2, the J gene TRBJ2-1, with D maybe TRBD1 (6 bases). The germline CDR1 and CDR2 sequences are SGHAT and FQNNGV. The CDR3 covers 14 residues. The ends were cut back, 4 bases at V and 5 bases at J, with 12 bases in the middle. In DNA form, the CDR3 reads TGTGCCAGCAGCTCCTCAGGGGCGAACAATGAGCAGTTCTTC. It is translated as CASSSSGANNEQFF. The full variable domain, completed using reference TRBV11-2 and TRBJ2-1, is EAGVAQSPRYKIIEKRQSVAFWCNPISGHATLYWYQQILGQGPKLLIQFQNNGVVDDSQLPKDRFSAERLKGVDSTLKIQPAKLEDSAVYLCASSSSGANNEQFFGPGTRLTVL.

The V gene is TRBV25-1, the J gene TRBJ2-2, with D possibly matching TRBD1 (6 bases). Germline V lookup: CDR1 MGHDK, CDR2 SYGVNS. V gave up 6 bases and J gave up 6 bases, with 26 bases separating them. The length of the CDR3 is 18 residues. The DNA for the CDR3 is TGTGCCAGCAGGGGGGACAATCACAGGGAAAAGGGGGCCGGGGAGCTGTTTTTT. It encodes CASRGDNHREKGAGELFF.

Here the CDR3 reads CASSQVGDSGFSGNTIYF. For the CDR3, the DNA is TGCGCCAGCAGCCAAGTGGGTGATTCCGGGTTCTCTGGAAACACCATATATTTT. This sequence joins TRBV4-3 and TRBJ1-3; D is undetermined. The CDR3 contains 18 residues. Germline V gives CDR1 LGHNA, CDR2 YSLEER. V lost 1 base to trimming and J lost 0 bases, with 16 bases between them.

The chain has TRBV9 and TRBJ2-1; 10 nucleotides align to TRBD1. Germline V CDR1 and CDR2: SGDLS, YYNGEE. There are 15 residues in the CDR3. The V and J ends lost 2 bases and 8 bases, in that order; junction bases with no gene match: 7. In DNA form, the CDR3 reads TGTGCCAGCAGCGTCGCCGGGACAGGGGCCGATGAGCAGTTCTTC. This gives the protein CASSVAGTGADEQFF.

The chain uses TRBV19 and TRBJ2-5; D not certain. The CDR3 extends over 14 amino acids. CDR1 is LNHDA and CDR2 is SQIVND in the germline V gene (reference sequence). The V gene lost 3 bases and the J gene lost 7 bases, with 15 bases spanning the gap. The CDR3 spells CASSMVSGGMTQYF. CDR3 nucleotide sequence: TGTGCCAGTAGTATGGTTTCCGGCGGAATGACCCAGTACTTC.

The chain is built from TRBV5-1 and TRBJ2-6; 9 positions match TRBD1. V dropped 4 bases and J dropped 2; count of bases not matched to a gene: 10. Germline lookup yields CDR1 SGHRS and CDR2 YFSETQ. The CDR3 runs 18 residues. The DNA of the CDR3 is TGCGCCAGCAGCCCCGGGGACAGGGAAGTAGCTGGGGCCAACGTCCTGACTTTC. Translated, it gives CASSPGDREVAGANVLTF.

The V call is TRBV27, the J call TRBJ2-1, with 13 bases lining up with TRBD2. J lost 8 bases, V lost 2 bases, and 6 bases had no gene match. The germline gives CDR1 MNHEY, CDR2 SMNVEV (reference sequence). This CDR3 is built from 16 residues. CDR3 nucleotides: TGTGCCAGCAGTTTAACTGGACTAGCGGGGGATTATGAGCAGTTCTTC. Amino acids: CASSLTGLAGDYEQFF.

CDR3 in amino acids: CASSAVGGVEQYF. In nucleotides, the CDR3 is TGTGCCAGTAGTGCCGTGGGAGGGGTCGAGCAGTACTTC. The chain combines TRBV19 with TRBJ2-7; 7 nucleotides match TRBD2. This CDR3 contains 13 residues. V lost 5 bases, J lost 6 bases, and 7 bases stayed unmatched. The germline V gene encodes CDR1 LNHDA and CDR2 SQIVND (reference sequence).

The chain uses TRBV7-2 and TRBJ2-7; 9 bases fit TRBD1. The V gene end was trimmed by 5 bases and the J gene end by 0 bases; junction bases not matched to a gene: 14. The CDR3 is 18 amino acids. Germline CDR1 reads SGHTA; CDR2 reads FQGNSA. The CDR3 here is CASSPRVRQGGFSYEQYF. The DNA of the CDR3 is TGTGCCAGCAGCCCGAGGGTACGACAGGGGGGCTTCTCCTACGAGCAGTACTTC.

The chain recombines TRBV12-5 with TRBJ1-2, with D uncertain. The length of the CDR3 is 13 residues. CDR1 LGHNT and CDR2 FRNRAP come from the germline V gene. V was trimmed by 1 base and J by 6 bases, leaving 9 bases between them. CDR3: CASGLAGVDGYTF. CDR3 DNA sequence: TGTGCTAGTGGTTTGGCCGGTGTGGATGGCTACACCTTC.

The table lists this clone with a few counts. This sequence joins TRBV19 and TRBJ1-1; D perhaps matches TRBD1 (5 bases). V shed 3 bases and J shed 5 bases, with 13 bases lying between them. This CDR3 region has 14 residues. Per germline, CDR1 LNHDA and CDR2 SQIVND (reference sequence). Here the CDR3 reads CASSIVPGTTEAFF. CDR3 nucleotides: TGTGCCAGTAGTATCGTCCCAGGGACTACTGAAGCTTTCTTT. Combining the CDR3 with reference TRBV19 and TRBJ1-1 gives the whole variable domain DGGITQSPKYLFRKEGQNVTLSCEQNLNHDAMYWYRQDPGQGLRLIYYSQIVNDFQKGDIAEGYSVSREKKESFPLTVTSAQKNPTAFYLCASSIVPGTTEAFFGQGTRLTVV.

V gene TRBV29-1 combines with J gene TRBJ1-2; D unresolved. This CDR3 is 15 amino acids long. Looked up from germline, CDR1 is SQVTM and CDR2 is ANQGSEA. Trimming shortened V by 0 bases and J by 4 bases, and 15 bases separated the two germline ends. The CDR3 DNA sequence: TGCAGCGTTGAAGATCAAGAGATTTCGATCTATGGCTACACCTTC. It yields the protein CSVEDQEISIYGYTF.

The chain's CDR3 is CASSIDGYNEQFF. The CDR3 DNA reads as TGTGCCAGTAGTATAGACGGCTACAATGAGCAGTTCTTC. J is TRBJ2-1 and V is TRBV19; D is undetermined. The CDR3 loop spans 13 amino acids. Per the germline V gene, CDR1 is LNHDA and CDR2 is SQIVND (reference sequence). The germline V and J ends were trimmed by 0 bases and 3 bases, with 3 bases remaining between them.

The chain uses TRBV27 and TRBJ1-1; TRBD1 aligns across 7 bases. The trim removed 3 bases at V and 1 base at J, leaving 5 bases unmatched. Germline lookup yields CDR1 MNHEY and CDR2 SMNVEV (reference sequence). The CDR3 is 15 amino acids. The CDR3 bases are TGTGCCAGCAGTTTTTCGACAGGGCGGAACACTGAAGCTTTCTTT. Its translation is CASSFSTGRNTEAFF.